This T cell receptor delta chain was recovered during a study of gamma-delta T cells after stem cell transplantation. TCRdb reanalyzed the RT-PCR reads using CATT. The sample includes under 3,000 delta-chain clones, roughly 40% of them seen just once. A word on this clone: A far larger clone is only one base removed, so a read error is likely. This CDR3 is also generated by other DNA sequences in the sample.

CDR3 length: 20 residues. Looked up from germline, CDR1 is GEAIGNYY and CDR2 is EKD. Trimming at V came to 1 base and at J to 2 bases, leaving 16 bases not matched to a gene. What was sequenced was gamma-delta T cells. The chain joins TRDV2 to TRDJ1; 12 bases fit TRDD3. The TCR originated in a human donor. It is not recorded whose cells these are; they may come from a transplant donor. CDR3 amino acids: CACDTLRSGGYDRDTDKLIF. The CDR3 region has the DNA TGTGCCTGTGACACTCTACGGTCTGGGGGATACGATCGGGATACCGATAAACTCATCTTT.